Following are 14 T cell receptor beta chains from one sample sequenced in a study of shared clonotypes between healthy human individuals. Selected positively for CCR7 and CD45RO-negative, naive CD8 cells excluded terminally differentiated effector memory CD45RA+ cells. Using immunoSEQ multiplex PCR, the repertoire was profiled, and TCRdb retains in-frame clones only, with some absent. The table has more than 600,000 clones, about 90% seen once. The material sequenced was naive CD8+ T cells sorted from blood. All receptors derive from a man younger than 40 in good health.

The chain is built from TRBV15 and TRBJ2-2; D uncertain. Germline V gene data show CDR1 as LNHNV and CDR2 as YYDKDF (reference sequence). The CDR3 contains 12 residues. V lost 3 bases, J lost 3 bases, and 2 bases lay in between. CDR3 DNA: TGTGCCACCAGCAGCTACACCGGGGAGCTGTTTTTT. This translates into CATSSYTGELFF.

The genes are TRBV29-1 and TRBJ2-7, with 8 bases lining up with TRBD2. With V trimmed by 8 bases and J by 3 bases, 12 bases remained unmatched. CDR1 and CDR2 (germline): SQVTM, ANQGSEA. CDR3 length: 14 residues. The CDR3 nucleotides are TGCAGCCCTAGATTAGATAGCGGGATCTACGAGCAGTACTTC. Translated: CSPRLDSGIYEQYF.

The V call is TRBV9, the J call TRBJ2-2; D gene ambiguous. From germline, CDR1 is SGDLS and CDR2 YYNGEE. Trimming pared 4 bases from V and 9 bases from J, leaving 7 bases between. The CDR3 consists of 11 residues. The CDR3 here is CASSSARELFF. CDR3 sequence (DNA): TGTGCCAGCAGCTCGGCCCGGGAGCTGTTTTTT.

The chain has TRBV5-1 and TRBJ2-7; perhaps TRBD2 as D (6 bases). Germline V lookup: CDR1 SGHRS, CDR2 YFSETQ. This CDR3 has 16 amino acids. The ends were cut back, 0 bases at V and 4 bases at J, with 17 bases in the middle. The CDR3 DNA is TGCGCCAGCAGCTTGGAGACGGGAGTTGTTGGTTACGAGCAGTACTTC. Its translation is CASSLETGVVGYEQYF.

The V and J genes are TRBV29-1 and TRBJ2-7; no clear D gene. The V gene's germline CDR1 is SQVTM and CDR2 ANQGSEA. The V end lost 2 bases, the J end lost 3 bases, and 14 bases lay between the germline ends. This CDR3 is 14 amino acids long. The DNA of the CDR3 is TGCAGCGTTGAATTTGGGGTAACCAACTACGAGCAGTACTTC. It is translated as CSVEFGVTNYEQYF.

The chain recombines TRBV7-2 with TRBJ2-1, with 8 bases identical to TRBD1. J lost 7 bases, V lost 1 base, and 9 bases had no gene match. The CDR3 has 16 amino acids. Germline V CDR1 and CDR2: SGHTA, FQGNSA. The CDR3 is CASSLERAGGRNEQFF. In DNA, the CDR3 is TGTGCCAGCAGCTTAGAACGGGCAGGGGGCCGAAATGAGCAGTTCTTC.

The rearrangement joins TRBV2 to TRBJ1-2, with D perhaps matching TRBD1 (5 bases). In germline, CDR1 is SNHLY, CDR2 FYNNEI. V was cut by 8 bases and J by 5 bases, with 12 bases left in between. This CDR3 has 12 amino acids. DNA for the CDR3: TGTGCCAGCCTCACAGGCCCTTATGGCTACACCTTC. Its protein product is CASLTGPYGYTF.

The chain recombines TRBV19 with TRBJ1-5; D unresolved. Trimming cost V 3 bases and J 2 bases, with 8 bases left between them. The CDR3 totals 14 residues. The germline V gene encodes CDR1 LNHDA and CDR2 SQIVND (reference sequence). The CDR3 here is CASSMRRGNQPQHF. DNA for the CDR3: TGTGCCAGTAGTATGAGGAGGGGCAATCAGCCCCAGCATTTT.

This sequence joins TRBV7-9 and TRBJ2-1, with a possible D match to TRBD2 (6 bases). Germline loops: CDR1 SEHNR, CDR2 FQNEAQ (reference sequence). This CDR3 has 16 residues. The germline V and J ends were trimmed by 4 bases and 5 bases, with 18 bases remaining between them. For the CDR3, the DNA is TGTGCCAGCAGCTCCCGCGCCGGGAGATCCAACAATGAGCAGTTCTTC. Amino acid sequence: CASSSRAGRSNNEQFF.

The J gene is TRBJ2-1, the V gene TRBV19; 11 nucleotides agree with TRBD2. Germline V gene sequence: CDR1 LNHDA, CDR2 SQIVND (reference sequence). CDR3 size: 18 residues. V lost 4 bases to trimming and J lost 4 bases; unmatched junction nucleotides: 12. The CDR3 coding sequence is TGTGCCAGTAGTACCCTTAGCGGGAGGGATTCGTATTACAATGAGCAGTTCTTC. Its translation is CASSTLSGRDSYYNEQFF. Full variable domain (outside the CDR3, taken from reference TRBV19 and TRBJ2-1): DGGITQSPKYLFRKEGQNVTLSCEQNLNHDAMYWYRQDPGQGLRLIYYSQIVNDFQKGDIAEGYSVSREKKESFPLTVTSAQKNPTAFYLCASSTLSGRDSYYNEQFFGPGTRLTVL.

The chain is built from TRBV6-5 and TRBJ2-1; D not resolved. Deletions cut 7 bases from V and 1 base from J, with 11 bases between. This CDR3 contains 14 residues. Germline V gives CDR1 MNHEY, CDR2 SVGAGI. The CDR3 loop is CASKRTSSYNEQFF. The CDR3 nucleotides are TGTGCCAGCAAGAGGACCTCATCCTACAATGAGCAGTTCTTC.

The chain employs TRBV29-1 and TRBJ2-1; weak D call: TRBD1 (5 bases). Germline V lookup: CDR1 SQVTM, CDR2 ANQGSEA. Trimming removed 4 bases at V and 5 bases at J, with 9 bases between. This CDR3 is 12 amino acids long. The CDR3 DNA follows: TGCAGCGTTGTTCCAGGGAACAATGAGCAGTTCTTC. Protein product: CSVVPGNNEQFF.

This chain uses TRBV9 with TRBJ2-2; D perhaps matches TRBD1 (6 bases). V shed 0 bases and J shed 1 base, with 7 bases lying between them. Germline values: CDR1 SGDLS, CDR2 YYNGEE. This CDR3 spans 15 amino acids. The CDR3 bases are TGTGCCAGCAGCGTAGAGACAGGGAACACCGGGGAGCTGTTTTTT. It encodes CASSVETGNTGELFF.

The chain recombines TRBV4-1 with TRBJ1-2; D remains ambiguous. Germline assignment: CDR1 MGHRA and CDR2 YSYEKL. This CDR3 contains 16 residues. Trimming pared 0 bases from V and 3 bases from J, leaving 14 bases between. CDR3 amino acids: CASSQESAGRDYGYTF. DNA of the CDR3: TGCGCCAGCAGCCAAGAATCGGCCGGCAGAGACTATGGCTACACCTTC.